The 27 T cell receptor beta chains below come from one sample, sequenced in a study of cytomegalovirus exposure and HLA in healthy donors. The PCR used 60 Vbeta and 13 Jbeta primers. Assay: immunoSEQ multiplex PCR; the TCRdb copy retains only in-frame clones and omits some. This sample has 150,000 to 200,000 clones, with about 80% found just once. Sample: PBMCs. The receptors were sampled from a man aged 18-30 years in good health and CMV-seropositive.

The chain is built from TRBV6-1 and TRBJ1-5; D gene ambiguous. CDR1 MNHNS and CDR2 SASEGT come from the germline V gene. The CDR3 contains 14 residues. Trimming stripped 5 bases from V and 5 bases from J, with 13 bases between. The CDR3, as DNA: TGTGCCAGCAGTCAAACTTATGGTCATCAGCCCCAGCATTTT. Amino acid sequence: CASSQTYGHQPQHF.

CDR3 loop: CASSTIHNRQGGPLTDTQYF. As DNA, the CDR3 is TGTGCCAGCAGTACCATACACAACAGACAGGGGGGCCCCCTCACAGATACGCAGTATTTT. The rearrangement uses TRBV28 and TRBJ2-3; 9 bases match TRBD1. Germline CDR1 is MDHEN and CDR2 is SYDVKM. The J segment lost 2 bases and the V segment lost 5 bases, leaving 20 bases of the junction unmatched. The CDR3 extends over 20 amino acids.

The CDR3 spells CASSLTETNTGELFF. CDR3 DNA: TGTGCCAGCAGCTTGACAGAAACTAACACCGGGGAGCTGTTTTTT. The J gene is TRBJ2-2, the V gene TRBV6-1; possible D gene TRBD1, 5 bases. The V and J ends lost 6 bases and 2 bases respectively, with 13 bases between them. From germline, CDR1 is MNHNS and CDR2 SASEGT. The CDR3 runs to 15 residues.

This clone was observed a single time. This CDR3 reads CASSLVRGFTDTQYF. The DNA of the CDR3 is TGTGCCAGCAGCTTAGTCAGGGGGTTCACAGATACGCAGTATTTT. The V and J genes are TRBV7-9 and TRBJ2-3; 7 nucleotides align to TRBD1. Germline CDR1 SEHNR, CDR2 FQNEAQ (reference sequence). Unmatched junction bases numbered 3, after V lost 1 base and J lost 2 bases. The length of the CDR3 is 15 residues.

The chain carries TRBV18 and TRBJ2-1, with D hard to call. Germline V gene data show CDR1 as KGHSH and CDR2 as LQKENI. Trimming left V 6 bases short and J 7 bases short, with 10 bases between. The CDR3 spans 12 residues. This CDR3 reads CASSRDMNEQFF. CDR3 in DNA: TGTGCCAGCTCTCGCGACATGAATGAGCAGTTCTTC.

This chain connects TRBV18 to TRBJ1-1; 9 nucleotides match TRBD1. The CDR3 spans 16 residues. J gave up 0 bases and V 2 bases, and 4 bases lay outside the gene matches. CDR1 is KGHSH, CDR2 LQKENI, per germline. CDR3 amino acids: CASSPGTGRMNTEAFF. The DNA for the CDR3 is TGTGCCAGCTCACCAGGGACAGGGCGAATGAACACTGAAGCTTTCTTT.

The rearrangement joins TRBV28 to TRBJ1-1; tentative D call: TRBD1 (6 bases). The CDR3 is 14 amino acids. Germline assignment: CDR1 MDHEN and CDR2 SYDVKM. V gave up 6 bases and J gave up 1 base, with 12 bases separating them. This CDR3 reads CASSRTDSNTEAFF. The CDR3 DNA follows: TGTGCCAGCAGCCGGACAGATTCGAACACTGAAGCTTTCTTT. The variable domain in full, completed from reference TRBV28 and TRBJ1-1, reads DVKVTQSSRYLVKRTGEKVFLECVQDMDHENMFWYRQDPGLGLRLIYFSYDVKMKEKGDIPEGYSVSREKKERFSLILESASTNQTSMYLCASSRTDSNTEAFFGQGTRLTVV.

The V call is TRBV6-1, the J call TRBJ1-5, with a tentative D call TRBD1 (5 bases). The germline CDR1 and CDR2 sequences are MNHNS and SASEGT. The CDR3 extends over 14 amino acids. V was clipped by 3 bases and J by 7 bases, with 13 bases between them. The CDR3 DNA sequence: TGTGCCAGCAGTGAGGGACTCCCCGGGCAGCCCCAGCATTTT. Translation: CASSEGLPGQPQHF.

This chain connects TRBV7-9 to TRBJ2-7; TRBD1 matches 12 bases. J was trimmed by 1 base and V by 5 bases; bases with no gene match: 12. Germline-derived CDR1 and CDR2 are SEHNR and FQNEAQ (reference sequence). This CDR3 is 18 amino acids long. CDR3 bases: TGTGCCAGCAGCCGCGGGACAGGGGGCCCGACGGTTTCCTACGAGCAGTACTTC. It codes for CASSRGTGGPTVSYEQYF.

V usage is TRBV29-1 and J usage is TRBJ1-1, with 7 bases matching TRBD1. Germline trimming cut 4 bases from V and 7 bases from J; bases unmatched to any gene: 9. Germline V gene lookup returns CDR1 SQVTM and CDR2 ANQGSEA. This CDR3 comprises 13 residues. CDR3 loop: CSVGQGVGNEAFF. The CDR3 DNA is TGCAGCGTTGGGCAGGGGGTCGGGAATGAAGCTTTCTTT.

The chain is built from TRBV21-1 and TRBJ1-4; the table's D call, TRBD1, has no DNA check behind it. TRBV21-1 is a known pseudogene. The CDR3 has 13 residues. CDR3 loop: CATDGQPYEKLFF. The CDR3 region has the DNA TGTGCCACCGACGGACAGCCGTATGAAAAACTGTTTTTT.

The chain carries TRBV12-5 and TRBJ2-1, with TRBD2 as a possible D gene (6 bases). Germline CDR1 is LGHNT and CDR2 is FRNRAP. The CDR3 runs 17 residues. Trimming cost V 1 base and J 2 bases, with 15 bases left between them. This CDR3 is CASGLDPVGGTYNEQFF. The DNA for the CDR3 is TGTGCTAGTGGTTTGGATCCAGTGGGGGGAACCTACAATGAGCAGTTCTTC.

The chain is built from TRBV5-4 and TRBJ2-3; a weak D match, TRBD2 (6 bases). Germline CDR1 reads SGHNT; CDR2 reads YYREEE (reference sequence). The CDR3 sequence is 15 residues long. V was clipped by 1 base and J by 0 bases, with 9 bases between them. In DNA form, the CDR3 reads TGTGCCAGCAGCTTGCGTGGGGGGAGCACAGATACGCAGTATTTT. It specifies CASSLRGGSTDTQYF.

The J gene is TRBJ2-6, the V gene TRBV19; D perhaps matches TRBD1 (6 bases). Trimming removed 9 bases from V and 8 bases from J, with 14 bases in between. CDR3 size: 13 residues. Germline V CDR1 and CDR2: LNHDA, SQIVND (reference sequence). This CDR3 is CASRVRGTNVLTF. In DNA form, the CDR3 reads TGTGCCAGCAGGGTAAGGGGGACCAACGTCCTGACTTTC.

The chain combines TRBV27 with TRBJ2-7, with 10 positions matching TRBD1. The germline V gene has CDR1 MNHEY and CDR2 SMNVEV (reference sequence). This CDR3 region has 15 residues. Trimming at V came to 8 bases and at J to 2 bases, leaving 9 bases not matched to a gene. CDR3 loop: CASGPGTGAAYEQYF. For the CDR3, the DNA is TGTGCCAGCGGACCCGGGACAGGGGCTGCCTACGAGCAGTACTTC.

The V call is TRBV9, the J call TRBJ2-7, with D tentatively TRBD2 (7 bases). The V and J ends lost 0 bases and 7 bases respectively, with 14 bases between them. CDR1 SGDLS and CDR2 YYNGEE come from the germline V gene. The CDR3 covers 14 residues. CDR3 in DNA: TGTGCCAGCAGCGTAGATGGGGGGGCCCGGGAGCAGTACTTC. Encoded protein: CASSVDGGAREQYF.

The CDR3 nucleotides read TGTGCCAGCAGATCGGGACTAGTTAATGAGCAGTTCTTC. Its protein product is CASRSGLVNEQFF. The rearrangement joins TRBV6-1 to TRBJ2-1; TRBD2 agrees at 8 bases. The germline CDR1 and CDR2 sequences are MNHNS and SASEGT. The V and J ends lost 6 bases and 7 bases, in that order; junction bases with no gene match: 5. The CDR3 is made up of 13 amino acids.

This clone was observed once. V gene TRBV6-5 combines with J gene TRBJ1-2; 10 nucleotides line up with TRBD1. This CDR3 region has 13 residues. CDR1 and CDR2 (germline): MNHEY, SVGAGI. J gave up 7 bases and V 7 bases, and 6 bases lay outside the gene matches. The CDR3 is CASNDRGLGGYTF. For the CDR3, the DNA is TGTGCCAGCAACGACAGGGGGCTGGGTGGCTACACCTTC.

This clone came up a few times. The chain has TRBV4-3 and TRBJ2-1, with 8 bases that match TRBD2. This CDR3 has 15 residues. Germline CDR1 and CDR2: LGHNA and YSLEER. Trimming took 4 bases from V and 5 from J; bases not matched to a gene: 7. CDR3: CASSRDLAGDNEQFF. CDR3 coding DNA: TGCGCCAGCAGCCGAGACCTAGCGGGCGACAATGAGCAGTTCTTC.

The chain joins TRBV7-2 to TRBJ2-5; D uncertain. The CDR3 extends over 16 amino acids. V gave up 2 bases and J gave up 2 bases, with 15 bases separating them. Germline CDR1 reads SGHTA; CDR2 reads FQGNSA. The CDR3 loop is CASSLMGSKSQETQYF. The CDR3 nucleotides read TGTGCCAGCAGCTTAATGGGCAGCAAATCTCAAGAGACCCAGTACTTC.

The CDR3 DNA follows: TGCGCCAGCAGCCAAGAAATCGGGAGGGTCTCCTACGAGCAGTACTTC. It encodes CASSQEIGRVSYEQYF. The V gene is TRBV4-3, the J gene TRBJ2-7; 8 bases agree with TRBD2. Germline CDR1 and CDR2: LGHNA and YSLEER. V shed 0 bases and J 0 bases; nucleotides not matched to a gene: 4. CDR3 length: 16 amino acids.

The chain couples TRBV6-1 to TRBJ2-5; maybe TRBD2 (7 bases). Per germline, CDR1 MNHNS and CDR2 SASEGT. Trimming removed 5 bases at V and 7 bases at J, with 14 bases between. The CDR3 runs 13 residues. The CDR3 protein is CASSRAGEGTQYF. DNA for the CDR3: TGTGCCAGCAGTCGAGCAGGGGAGGGGACCCAGTACTTC.

The rearrangement links TRBV28 to TRBJ1-5, with D unresolved. The CDR3 sequence is 13 residues long. The V gene lost 4 bases and the J gene lost 7 bases, with 11 bases spanning the gap. Germline CDR1 and CDR2: MDHEN and SYDVKM. DNA for the CDR3: TGTGCCAGCAGTTCCCCTAGCGGGCAGCCCCAGCATTTT. Translated, it gives CASSSPSGQPQHF.

The chain combines TRBV12-5 with TRBJ1-2, with 10 bases fitting TRBD1. The CDR3 spans 15 residues. After removal of 3 bases from V and 8 bases from J, the junction contained 9 bases not matched to a gene. Germline CDR1 reads LGHNT; CDR2 reads FRNRAP. The CDR3 coding sequence is TGTGCTAGTGGTTTCCCGGGGACAGGGGCAAAGGGCTACACCTTC. Translated, it gives CASGFPGTGAKGYTF.

The V and J genes are TRBV10-3 and TRBJ2-1; 9 bases match TRBD2. Germline loops: CDR1 ENHRY, CDR2 SYGVKD. The ends lost 3 bases at V and 9 bases at J; junction bases unmatched: 12. This CDR3 has 16 residues. The CDR3 DNA sequence: TGTGCCATCAGTGAAGGCCTAGCGGGAACCCCAAGTGAGCAGTTCTTC. Protein sequence: CAISEGLAGTPSEQFF.

This clone was picked up a small number of times. The chain uses TRBV4-2 and TRBJ1-2; D gene ambiguous. From germline, CDR1 is LGHNA and CDR2 YNFKEQ. V was trimmed by 2 bases and J by 7 bases, leaving 14 bases between them. This CDR3 region has 14 residues. This CDR3 reads CASSQLGSRGGYTF. The DNA of the CDR3 is TGTGCCAGCAGCCAACTAGGGTCGCGGGGTGGCTACACCTTC.

The chain is built from TRBV6-1 and TRBJ2-5, with D maybe TRBD2 (6 bases). The V gene's germline CDR1 is MNHNS and CDR2 SASEGT. V lost 7 bases to trimming and J lost 5 bases, with 11 bases between them. The CDR3 is made up of 12 amino acids. The CDR3 nucleotides read TGTGCCAGCACTGCGGGGCTGGAGACCCAGTACTTC. It translates to CASTAGLETQYF.